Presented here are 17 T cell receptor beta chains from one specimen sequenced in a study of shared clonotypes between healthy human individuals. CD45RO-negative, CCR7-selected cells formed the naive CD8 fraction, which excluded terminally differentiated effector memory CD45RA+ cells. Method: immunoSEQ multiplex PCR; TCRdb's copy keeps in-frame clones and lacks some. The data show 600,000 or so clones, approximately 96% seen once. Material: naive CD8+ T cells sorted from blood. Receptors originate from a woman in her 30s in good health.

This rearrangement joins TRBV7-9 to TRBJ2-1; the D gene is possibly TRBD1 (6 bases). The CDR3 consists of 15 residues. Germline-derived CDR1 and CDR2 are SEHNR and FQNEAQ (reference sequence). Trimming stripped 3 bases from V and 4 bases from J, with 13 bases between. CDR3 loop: CASSFRGDPYNEQFF. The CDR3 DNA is TGTGCCAGCAGCTTCAGGGGCGACCCTTACAATGAGCAGTTCTTC.

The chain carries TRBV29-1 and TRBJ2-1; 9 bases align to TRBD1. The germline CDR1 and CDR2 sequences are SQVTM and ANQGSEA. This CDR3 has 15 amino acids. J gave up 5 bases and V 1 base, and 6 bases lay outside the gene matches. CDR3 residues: CSVEAPRTGDNEQFF. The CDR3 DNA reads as TGCAGCGTTGAAGCCCCAAGGACAGGGGACAATGAGCAGTTCTTC.

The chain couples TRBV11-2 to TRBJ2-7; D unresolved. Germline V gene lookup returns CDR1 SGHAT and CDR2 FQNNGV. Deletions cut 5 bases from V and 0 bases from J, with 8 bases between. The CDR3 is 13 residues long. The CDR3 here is CASSESSSYEQYF. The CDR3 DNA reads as TGTGCCAGCAGCGAGAGTAGCTCCTACGAGCAGTACTTC. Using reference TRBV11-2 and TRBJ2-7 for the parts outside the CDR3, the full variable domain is EAGVAQSPRYKIIEKRQSVAFWCNPISGHATLYWYQQILGQGPKLLIQFQNNGVVDDSQLPKDRFSAERLKGVDSTLKIQPAKLEDSAVYLCASSESSSYEQYFGPGTRLTVT.

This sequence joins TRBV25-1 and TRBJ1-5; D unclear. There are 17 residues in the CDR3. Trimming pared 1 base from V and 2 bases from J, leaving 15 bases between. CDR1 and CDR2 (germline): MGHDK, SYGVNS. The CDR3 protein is CASSEWNTDLGNQPQHF. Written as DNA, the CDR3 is TGTGCCAGCAGTGAATGGAACACGGACTTGGGCAATCAGCCCCAGCATTTT.

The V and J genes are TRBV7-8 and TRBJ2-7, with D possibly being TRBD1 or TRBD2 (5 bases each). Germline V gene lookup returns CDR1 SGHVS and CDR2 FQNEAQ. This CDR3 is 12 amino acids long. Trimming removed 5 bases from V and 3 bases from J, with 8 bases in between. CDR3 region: CASSDGGYEQYF. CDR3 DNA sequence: TGTGCCAGCAGCGATGGGGGCTACGAGCAGTACTTC.

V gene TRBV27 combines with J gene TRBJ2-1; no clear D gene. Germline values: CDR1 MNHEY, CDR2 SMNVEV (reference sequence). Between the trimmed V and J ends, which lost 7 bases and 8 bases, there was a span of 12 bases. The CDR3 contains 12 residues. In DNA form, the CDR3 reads TGTGCCAGCAAGACGGCGGCAGATGAGCAGTTCTTC. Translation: CASKTAADEQFF.

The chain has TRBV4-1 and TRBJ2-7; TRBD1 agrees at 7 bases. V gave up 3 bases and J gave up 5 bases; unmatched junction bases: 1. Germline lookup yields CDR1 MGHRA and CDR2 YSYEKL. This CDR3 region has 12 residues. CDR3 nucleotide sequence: TGCGCCAGCAGCCAGACAGGGCACGAGCAGTACTTC. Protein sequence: CASSQTGHEQYF.

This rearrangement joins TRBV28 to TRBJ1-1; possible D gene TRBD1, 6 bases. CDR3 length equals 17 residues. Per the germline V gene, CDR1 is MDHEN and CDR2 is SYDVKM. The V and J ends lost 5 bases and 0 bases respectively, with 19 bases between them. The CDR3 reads CASSSRDTSILNTEAFF. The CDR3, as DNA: TGTGCCAGCAGTAGTCGGGACACCAGTATACTGAACACTGAAGCTTTCTTT.

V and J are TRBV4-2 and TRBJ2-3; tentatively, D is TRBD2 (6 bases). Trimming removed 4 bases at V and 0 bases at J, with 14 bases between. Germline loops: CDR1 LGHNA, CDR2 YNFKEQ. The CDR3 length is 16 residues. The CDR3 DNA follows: TGTGCCAGCAGCCCTCGCGAGGGGACTAGCACAGATACGCAGTATTTT. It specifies CASSPREGTSTDTQYF.

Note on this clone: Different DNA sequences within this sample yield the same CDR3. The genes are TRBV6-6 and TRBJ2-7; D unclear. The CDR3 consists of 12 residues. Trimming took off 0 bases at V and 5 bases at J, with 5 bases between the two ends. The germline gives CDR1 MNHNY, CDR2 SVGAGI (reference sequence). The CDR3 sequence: CASSYSADEQYF. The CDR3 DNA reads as TGTGCCAGCAGTTACTCTGCAGACGAGCAGTACTTC.

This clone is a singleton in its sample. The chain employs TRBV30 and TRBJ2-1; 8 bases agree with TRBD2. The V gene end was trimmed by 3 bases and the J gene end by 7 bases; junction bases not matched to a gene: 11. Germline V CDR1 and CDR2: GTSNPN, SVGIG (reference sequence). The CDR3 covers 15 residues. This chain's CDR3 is CAWSSSGSVKNEQFF. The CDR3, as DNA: TGTGCCTGGAGCTCCAGCGGGAGCGTAAAAAATGAGCAGTTCTTC.

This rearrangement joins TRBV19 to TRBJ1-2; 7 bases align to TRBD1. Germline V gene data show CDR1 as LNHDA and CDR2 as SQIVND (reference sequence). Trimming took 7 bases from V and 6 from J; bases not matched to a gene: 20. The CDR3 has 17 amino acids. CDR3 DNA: TGTGCCAGTACCTACGGACAGGAGTGGACTACCAAGAATGGCTACACCTTC. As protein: CASTYGQEWTTKNGYTF.

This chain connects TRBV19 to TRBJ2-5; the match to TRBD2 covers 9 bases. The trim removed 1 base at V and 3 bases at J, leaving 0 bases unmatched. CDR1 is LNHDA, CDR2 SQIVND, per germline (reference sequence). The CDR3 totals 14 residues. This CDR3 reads CASSIGGGEETQYF. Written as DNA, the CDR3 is TGTGCCAGTAGTATAGGCGGGGGGGAAGAGACCCAGTACTTC.

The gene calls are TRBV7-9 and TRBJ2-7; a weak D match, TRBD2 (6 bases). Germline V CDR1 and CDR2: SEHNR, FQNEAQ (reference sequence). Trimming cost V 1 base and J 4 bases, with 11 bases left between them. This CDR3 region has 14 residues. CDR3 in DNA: TGTGCCAGCAGCTTAGTTGGCGCGGGGTACGAGCAGTACTTC. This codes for CASSLVGAGYEQYF.

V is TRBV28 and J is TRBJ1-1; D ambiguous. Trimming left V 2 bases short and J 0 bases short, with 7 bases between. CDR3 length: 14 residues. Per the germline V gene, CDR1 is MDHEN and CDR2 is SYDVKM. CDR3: CASSLGEMNTEAFF. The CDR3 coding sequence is TGTGCCAGCAGTTTAGGAGAGATGAACACTGAAGCTTTCTTT.

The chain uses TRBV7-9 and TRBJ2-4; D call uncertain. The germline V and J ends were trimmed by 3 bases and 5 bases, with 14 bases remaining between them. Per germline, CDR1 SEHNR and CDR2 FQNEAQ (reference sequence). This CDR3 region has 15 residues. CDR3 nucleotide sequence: TGTGCCAGCAGCTTCCTCACGGACGGAGAAAACATTCAGTACTTC. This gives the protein CASSFLTDGENIQYF.

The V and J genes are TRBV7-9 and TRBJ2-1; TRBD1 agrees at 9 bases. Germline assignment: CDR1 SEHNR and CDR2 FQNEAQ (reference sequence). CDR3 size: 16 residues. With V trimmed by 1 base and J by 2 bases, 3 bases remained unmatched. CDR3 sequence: CASSLGGQGAYNEQFF. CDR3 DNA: TGTGCCAGCAGCTTAGGGGGACAGGGTGCCTACAATGAGCAGTTCTTC.